This T cell receptor (beta chain) was captured by sequencing in a study of blood T cells in healthy people across ages. As regards this clonotype: Its antigen is not known.

The V gene lost 5 bases and the J gene lost 11 bases, with 14 bases spanning the gap. Per the germline V gene, CDR1 is KGHDR and CDR2 is SFDVKD. The length of the CDR3 is 12 residues. Combining a sample-barcoded 5' primer with a J-beta primer mix, a second PCR ran for about 7 to 12 cycles. A tag from a template-switch adaptor with 12 random nucleotides marked each cDNA molecule. TCRdb re-derived calls from the 5' RACE reads in MiXCR, one entry per CDR3 protein. The sample carries some 730,000 distinct CDR3 sequences, about 24% recorded once. Study results and limitations: Aged donors had fewer naive CD4+ cells and lower diversity than long-lived donors. Significant beta diversity loss was already apparent by age approximately 36, declining roughly linearly.

J is TRBJ2-5 and V is TRBV24-1; D is unresolved. Sequenced input: blood. The receptor was derived from a man between 65 and 85 years old in good health. The CDR3 sequence: CATSGQSRAQYF. The CDR3 bases are TGTGCCACCAGTGGTCAGAGCCGTGCGCAGTACTTC.